Listed below are T cell receptor beta chains from one sample, sequenced in a study of blood T cell repertoires in COVID-19. The protocol was immunoSEQ multiplex PCR, while the TCRdb copy is restricted to in-frame clones and leaves out a portion. The data show some 70,000 clones, around 80% seen once. Sequencing was performed on peripheral blood. These receptors were obtained from a woman aged 45-59 years with acute or convalescent COVID-19. Each CDR3 is given with its conserved first and last residue. A D gene is named only where the DNA matches it firmly. The listing skips clone size in some rows; elsewhere it reads once, few, many or a size class.

V	J	size	D	DNA	CDR3
TRBV5-4	TRBJ2-3	.	TRBD2	TGTGCCAGCAGCTTTAGCGGGAGTCCCGATACGCAGTATTTT	CASSFSGSPDTQYF
TRBV4-2	TRBJ2-2	.	.	TGTGCCAGCAGGCCCGACTCCAGGGAGCTGTTTTTT	CASRPDSRELFF
TRBV5-1	TRBJ2-5	.	TRBD2	TGCGCCACCAGAGGAGGTCTAGCGGGACATCTCCTGCAAGAGACCCAGTACTTC	CATRGGLAGHLLQETQYF
TRBV7-9	TRBJ1-1	once	.	TGTGCCAGCAAAGCCCCGAACACTGAAGCTTTCTTT	CASKAPNTEAFF
TRBV3-1/TRBV3-2	TRBJ1-3	few	.	TGTGCCAGCAGCCAAACGGGTGGAAACACCATATATTTT	CASSQTGGNTIYF
TRBV9	TRBJ1-6	.	.	TGTGCCAGCAGCGGTACAGGGATCAATTCACCCCTCCACTTT	CASSGTGINSPLHF
TRBV9	TRBJ2-3	.	TRBD2	TGTGCCAGCAGCGAGGGGACTAGCGTAGATACGCAGTATTTT	CASSEGTSVDTQYF
TRBV6-5	TRBJ1-2	.	TRBD1	TGTGCCAGCAGTTCAGGGGGAGCACCATGGGGTGGCTACACCTTC	CASSSGGAPWGGYTF
TRBV11-2	TRBJ1-1	.	TRBD1	TGTGCCAGCAGCATTGGACAGGGGAGCACTGAAGCTTTCTTT	CASSIGQGSTEAFF
TRBV19	TRBJ1-4	.	.	TGTGCCAGTAGTCTTCAGGGATCGGCTGAAAAACTGTTTTTT	CASSLQGSAEKLFF
TRBV3-1/TRBV3-2	TRBJ2-7	.	TRBD2	TGTGCCAGCAGGAAGCGGGAGAGTACCTACGAGCAGTACTTC	CASRKRESTYEQYF
TRBV19	TRBJ1-1	.	.	TGTGCCAGTAGTCCCCGAGTACGTGGGGCCGAGAACACTGAAGCTTTCTTT	CASSPRVRGAENTEAFF
TRBV29-1	TRBJ2-5	.	TRBD2	TGCAGCGTTGTACTATTGTTGGCGGGAGGGACACAAGAGACCCAGTACTTC	CSVVLLLAGGTQETQYF
TRBV5-1	TRBJ1-2	.	TRBD1	TGCGCCAGCAGACAACCGGGGGGACAGGGGAACTATGGCTACACCTTC	CASRQPGGQGNYGYTF
TRBV4-2	TRBJ1-1	.	.	TGTGCCAGCAGCCAAGACAGGGTTGACACTGAAGCTTTCTTT	CASSQDRVDTEAFF
TRBV28	TRBJ2-7	.	TRBD2	TGTGCCAGCAGGCAAGCGGGAAAATACGAGCAGTACTTC	CASRQAGKYEQYF